This T cell receptor beta chain was obtained from a study of cytomegalovirus exposure and HLA in healthy donors. Profiled with immunoSEQ multiplex PCR; TCRdb holds only in-frame clones, not every one. Among 140,000 or so clones, approximately 91% were seen once, and the ten largest hold about 0.7%. The CDR3 runs 15 residues. V shed 4 bases and J shed 0 bases, with 12 bases lying between them. Per germline, CDR1 SGHNT and CDR2 YENEEA. This TCR came from a man younger than 35 in good health and CMV-seronegative. J is TRBJ1-1 and V is TRBV11-3; TRBD1 is a possible D gene (6 bases). Input material: PBMCs. CDR3 in amino acids: CASSYGGSMNTEAFF. The CDR3 DNA sequence: TGTGCCAGCAGCTATGGGGGCAGTATGAACACTGAAGCTTTCTTT.